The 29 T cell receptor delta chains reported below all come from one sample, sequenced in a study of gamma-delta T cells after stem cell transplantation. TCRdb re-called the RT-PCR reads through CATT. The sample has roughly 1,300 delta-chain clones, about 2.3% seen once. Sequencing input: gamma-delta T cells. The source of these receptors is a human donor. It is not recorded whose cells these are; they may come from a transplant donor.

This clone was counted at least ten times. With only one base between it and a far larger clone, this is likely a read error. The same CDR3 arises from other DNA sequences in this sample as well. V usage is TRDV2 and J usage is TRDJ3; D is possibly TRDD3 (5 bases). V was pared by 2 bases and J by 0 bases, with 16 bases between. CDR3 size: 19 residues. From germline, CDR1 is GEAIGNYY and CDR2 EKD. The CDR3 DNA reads TGTGCCTGTGACAGAGTGGCCGGGGAAAGCTCCTGGGACACCCGACAGATGTTTTTC. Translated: CACDRVAGESSWDTRQMFF.

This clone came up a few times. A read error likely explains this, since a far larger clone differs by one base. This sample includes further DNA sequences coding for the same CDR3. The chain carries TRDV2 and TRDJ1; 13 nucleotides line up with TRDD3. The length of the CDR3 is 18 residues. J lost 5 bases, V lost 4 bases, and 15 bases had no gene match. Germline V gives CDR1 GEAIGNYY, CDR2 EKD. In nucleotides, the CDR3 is TGTGCCTGTGATGCGTACTGGGGGATACGCGGAGAAGGGGATAAACTCATCTTT. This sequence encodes CACDAYWGIRGEGDKLIF.

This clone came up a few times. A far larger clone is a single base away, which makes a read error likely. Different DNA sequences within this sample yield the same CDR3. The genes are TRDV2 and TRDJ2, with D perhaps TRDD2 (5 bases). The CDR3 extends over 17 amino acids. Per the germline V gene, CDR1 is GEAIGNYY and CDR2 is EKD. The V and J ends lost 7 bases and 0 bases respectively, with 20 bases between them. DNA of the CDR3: TGTGCCTGCGATCGCCTGACTTCCAAATCTTTGACAGCACAACTCTTCTTT. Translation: CACDRLTSKSLTAQLFF.

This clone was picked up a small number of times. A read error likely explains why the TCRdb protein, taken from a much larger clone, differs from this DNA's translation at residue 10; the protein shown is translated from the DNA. CDR3 bases: TGTGCCTGTGACATGATCCTGGGGGATACTAAACCTTACACCGATAAACTCATCTTT. It is translated as CACDMILGDTKPYTDKLIF. The chain combines TRDV2 with TRDJ1; 11 bases align to TRDD3. CDR1 and CDR2 (germline): GEAIGNYY, EKD. This CDR3 spans 19 amino acids. The V segment lost 2 bases and the J segment 0 bases; nucleotides outside the gene matches: 13.

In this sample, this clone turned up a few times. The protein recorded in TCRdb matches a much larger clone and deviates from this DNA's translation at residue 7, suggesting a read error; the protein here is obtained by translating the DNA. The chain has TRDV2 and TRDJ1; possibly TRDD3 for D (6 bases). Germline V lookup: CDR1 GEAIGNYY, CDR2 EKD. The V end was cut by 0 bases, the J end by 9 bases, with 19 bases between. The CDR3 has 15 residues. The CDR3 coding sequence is TGTGCCTGTGACACCTTGAGGACCCTACCTGGGGAACTCATCTTT. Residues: CACDTLRTLPGELIF.

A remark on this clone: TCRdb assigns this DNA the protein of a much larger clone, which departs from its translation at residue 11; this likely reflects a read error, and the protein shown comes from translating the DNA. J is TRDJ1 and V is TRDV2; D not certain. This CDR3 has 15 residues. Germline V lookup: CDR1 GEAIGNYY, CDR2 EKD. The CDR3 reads CACELLPGGTGKLIF. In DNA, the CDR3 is TGTGCCTGTGAGTTACTGCCGGGCGGCACCGGTAAACTCATCTTT.

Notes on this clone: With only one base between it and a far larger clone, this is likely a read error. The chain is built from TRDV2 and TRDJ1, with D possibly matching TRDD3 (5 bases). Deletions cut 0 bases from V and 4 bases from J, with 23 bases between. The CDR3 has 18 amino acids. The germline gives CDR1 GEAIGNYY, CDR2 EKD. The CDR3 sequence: CACDTVRRWGSADDKLIF. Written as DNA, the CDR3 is TGTGCCTGTGACACCGTACGTAGATGGGGCTCGGCGGACGATAAACTCATCTTT.

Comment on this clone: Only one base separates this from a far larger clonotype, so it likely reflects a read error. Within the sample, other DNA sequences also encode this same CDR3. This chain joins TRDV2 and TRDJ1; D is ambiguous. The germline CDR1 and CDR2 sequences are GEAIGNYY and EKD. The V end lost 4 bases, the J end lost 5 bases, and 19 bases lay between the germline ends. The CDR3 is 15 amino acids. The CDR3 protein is CACELLPGGTDKLIF. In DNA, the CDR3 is TGTGCCTGTGAGTTACTGCCGGGCGGCACTGATAAACTCATCTTT.

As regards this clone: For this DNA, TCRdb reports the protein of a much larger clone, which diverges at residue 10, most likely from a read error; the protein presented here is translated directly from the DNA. The CDR3 spells CACDTPGGPNSWDTRQMFF. CDR3 DNA: TGTGCCTGTGACACCCCTGGGGGACCGAACTCCTGGGACACCCGACAGATGTTTTTC. This rearrangement joins TRDV2 to TRDJ3; 8 bases fit TRDD3. Germline trimming cut 0 bases from V and 0 bases from J; bases unmatched to any gene: 6. The CDR3 is made up of 19 amino acids. Germline V gene lookup returns CDR1 GEAIGNYY and CDR2 EKD.

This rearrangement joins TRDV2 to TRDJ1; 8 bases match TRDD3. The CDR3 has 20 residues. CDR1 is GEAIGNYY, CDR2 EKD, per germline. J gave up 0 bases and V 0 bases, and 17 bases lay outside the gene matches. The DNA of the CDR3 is TGTGCCTGTGACACCATTTCCCCAGGGGGATATTCCACTTACACCGATAAACTCATCTTT. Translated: CACDTISPGGYSTYTDKLIF.

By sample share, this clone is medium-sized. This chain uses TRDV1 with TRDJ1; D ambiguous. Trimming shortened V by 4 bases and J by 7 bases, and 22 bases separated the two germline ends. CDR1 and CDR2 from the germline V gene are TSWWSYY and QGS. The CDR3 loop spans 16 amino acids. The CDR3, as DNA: TGTGCTCTTGGGGCATGCCTCCGCCCGGATGATTCTAAACTCATCTTT. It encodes CALGACLRPDDSKLIF.

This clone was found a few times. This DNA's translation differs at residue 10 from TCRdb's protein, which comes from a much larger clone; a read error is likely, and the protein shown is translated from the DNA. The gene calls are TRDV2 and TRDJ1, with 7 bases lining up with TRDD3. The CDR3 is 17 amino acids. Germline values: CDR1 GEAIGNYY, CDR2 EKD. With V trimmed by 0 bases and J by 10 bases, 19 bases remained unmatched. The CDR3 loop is CACDTVGGGPPAGLLIF. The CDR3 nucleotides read TGTGCCTGTGACACCGTCGGTGGGGGACCGCCCGCGGGGTTACTCATCTTT.

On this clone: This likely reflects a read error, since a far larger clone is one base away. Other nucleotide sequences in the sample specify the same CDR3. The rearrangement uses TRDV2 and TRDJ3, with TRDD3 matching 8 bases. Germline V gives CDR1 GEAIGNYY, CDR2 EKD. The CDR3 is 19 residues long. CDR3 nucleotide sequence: TGTGCCTGTGACACCCCTGGGGGACCGAGCTCCTGGGATACCCGACAGATGTTTTTC. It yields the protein CACDTPGGPSSWDTRQMFF.

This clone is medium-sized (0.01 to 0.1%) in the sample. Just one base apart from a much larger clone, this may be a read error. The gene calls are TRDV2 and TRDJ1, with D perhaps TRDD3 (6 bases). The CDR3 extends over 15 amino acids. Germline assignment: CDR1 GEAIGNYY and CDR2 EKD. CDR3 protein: CACNTVGGYTDKLIF. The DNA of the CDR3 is TGTGCCTGTAACACCGTGGGGGGCTACACCGATAAACTCATCTTT.

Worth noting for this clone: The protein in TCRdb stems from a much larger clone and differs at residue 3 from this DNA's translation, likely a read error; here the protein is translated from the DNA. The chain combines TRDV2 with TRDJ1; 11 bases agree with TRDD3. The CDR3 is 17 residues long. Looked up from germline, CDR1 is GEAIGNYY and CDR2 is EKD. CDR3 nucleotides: TGTGCCCGTGACGCATTGGGGGATACGGTCGGCACCGATAAACTCATCTTT. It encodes CARDALGDTVGTDKLIF.

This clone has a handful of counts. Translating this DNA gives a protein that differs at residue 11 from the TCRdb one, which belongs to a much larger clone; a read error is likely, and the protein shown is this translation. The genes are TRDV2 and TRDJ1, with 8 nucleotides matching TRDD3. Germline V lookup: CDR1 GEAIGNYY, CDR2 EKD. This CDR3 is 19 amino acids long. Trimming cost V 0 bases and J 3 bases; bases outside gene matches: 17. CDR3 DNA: TGTGCCTGTGACACCGTCGGAGTGGGGGATGCGCAGAGTCCCGATAAACTCATCTTT. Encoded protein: CACDTVGVGDAQSPDKLIF.

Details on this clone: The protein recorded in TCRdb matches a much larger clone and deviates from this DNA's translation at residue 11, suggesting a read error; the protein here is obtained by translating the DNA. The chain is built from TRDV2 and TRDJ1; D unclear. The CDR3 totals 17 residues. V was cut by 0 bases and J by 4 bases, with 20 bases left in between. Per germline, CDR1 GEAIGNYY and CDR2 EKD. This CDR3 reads CACDTVLRLPRNDKLIF. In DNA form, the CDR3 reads TGTGCCTGTGACACCGTCCTCCGTCTCCCGCGAAACGATAAACTCATCTTT.

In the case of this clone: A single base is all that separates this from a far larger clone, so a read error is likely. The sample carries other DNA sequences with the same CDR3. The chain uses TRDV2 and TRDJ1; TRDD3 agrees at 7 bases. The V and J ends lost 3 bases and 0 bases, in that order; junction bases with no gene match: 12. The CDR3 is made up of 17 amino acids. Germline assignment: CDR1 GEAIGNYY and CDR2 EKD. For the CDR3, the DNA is TGTGCCTGTGACGCGGTTCTGGGGGCGACCTACACCGATAAACTCATCTTT. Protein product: CACDAVLGATYTDKLIF.

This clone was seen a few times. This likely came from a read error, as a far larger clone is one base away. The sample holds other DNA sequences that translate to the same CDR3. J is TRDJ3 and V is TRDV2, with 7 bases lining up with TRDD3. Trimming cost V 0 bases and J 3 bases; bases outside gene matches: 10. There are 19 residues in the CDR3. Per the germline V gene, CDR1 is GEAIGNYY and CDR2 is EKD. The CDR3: CACDTAGGYPDWDTRQMFF. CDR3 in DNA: TGTGCCTGTGACACCGCTGGGGGGTACCCGGACTGGGACACCCGACAGATGTTTTTC.

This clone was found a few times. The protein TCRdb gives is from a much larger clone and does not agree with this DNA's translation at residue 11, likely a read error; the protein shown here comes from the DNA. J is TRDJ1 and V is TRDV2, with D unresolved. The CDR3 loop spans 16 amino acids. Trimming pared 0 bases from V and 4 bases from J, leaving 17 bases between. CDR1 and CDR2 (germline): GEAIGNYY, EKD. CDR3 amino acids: CACDTVGGTIFDKLIF. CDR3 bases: TGTGCCTGTGACACCGTTGGAGGAACAATCTTCGATAAACTCATCTTT.

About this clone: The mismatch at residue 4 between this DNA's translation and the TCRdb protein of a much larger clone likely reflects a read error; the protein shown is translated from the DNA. The CDR3 here is CACGKLELGDTYTDKLIF. The CDR3 DNA is TGTGCCTGTGGCAAATTAGAACTGGGGGATACTTACACCGATAAACTCATCTTT. V and J are TRDV2 and TRDJ1; TRDD3 aligns across 12 bases. This CDR3 has 18 amino acids. Germline CDR1 reads GEAIGNYY; CDR2 reads EKD. V trimming: 5 bases; J trimming: 0 bases; junction bases outside the gene matches: 12.

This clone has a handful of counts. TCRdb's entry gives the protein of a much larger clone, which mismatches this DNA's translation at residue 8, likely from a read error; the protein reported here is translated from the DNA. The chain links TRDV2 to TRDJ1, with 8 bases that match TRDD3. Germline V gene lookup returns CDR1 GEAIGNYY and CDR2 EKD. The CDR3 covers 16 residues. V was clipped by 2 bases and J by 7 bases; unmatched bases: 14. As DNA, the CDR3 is TGTGCCTGTGACAAGATGCCTACCCCTACTGGGGGTAAACTCATCTTT. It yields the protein CACDKMPTPTGGKLIF.

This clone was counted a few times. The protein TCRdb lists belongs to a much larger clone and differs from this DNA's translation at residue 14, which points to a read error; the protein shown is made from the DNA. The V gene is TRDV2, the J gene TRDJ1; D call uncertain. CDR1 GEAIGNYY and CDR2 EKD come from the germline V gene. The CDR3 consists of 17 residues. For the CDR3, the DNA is TGTGCCTGTGACACCGTCCTCCGTCTCCCGCAAAACGATAACCTCATCTTT. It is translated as CACDTVLRLPQNDNLIF.

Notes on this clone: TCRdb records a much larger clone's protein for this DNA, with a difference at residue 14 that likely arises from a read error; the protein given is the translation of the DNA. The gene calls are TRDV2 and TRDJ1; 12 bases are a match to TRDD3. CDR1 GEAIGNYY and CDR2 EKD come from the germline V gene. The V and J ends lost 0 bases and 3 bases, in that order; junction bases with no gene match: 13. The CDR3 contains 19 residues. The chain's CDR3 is CACDTVGLGDTRRADKLIF. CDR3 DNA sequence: TGTGCCTGTGACACCGTGGGGCTGGGGGATACGCGTCGTGCCGATAAACTCATCTTT.

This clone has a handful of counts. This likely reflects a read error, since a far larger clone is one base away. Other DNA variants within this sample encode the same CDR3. The CDR3, as DNA: TGTGCCTGTGAGTTGCTGCCGGGCGGCACCGATAAACTCATCTTT. Protein sequence: CACELLPGGTDKLIF. The rearrangement links TRDV2 to TRDJ1; the D is unclear. Germline values: CDR1 GEAIGNYY, CDR2 EKD. The CDR3 consists of 15 residues. Trimming shortened V by 4 bases and J by 1 base, and 15 bases separated the two germline ends.

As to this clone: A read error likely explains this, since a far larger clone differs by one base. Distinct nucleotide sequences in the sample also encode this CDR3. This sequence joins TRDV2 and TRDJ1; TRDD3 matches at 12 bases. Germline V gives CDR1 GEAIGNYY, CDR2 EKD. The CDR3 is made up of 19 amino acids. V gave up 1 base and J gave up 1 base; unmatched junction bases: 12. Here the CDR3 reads CACDTLLGDTQEVTDKLIF. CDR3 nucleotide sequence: TGTGCCTGTGACACACTACTGGGGGATACACAGGAGGTCACCGATAAACTCATCTTT.

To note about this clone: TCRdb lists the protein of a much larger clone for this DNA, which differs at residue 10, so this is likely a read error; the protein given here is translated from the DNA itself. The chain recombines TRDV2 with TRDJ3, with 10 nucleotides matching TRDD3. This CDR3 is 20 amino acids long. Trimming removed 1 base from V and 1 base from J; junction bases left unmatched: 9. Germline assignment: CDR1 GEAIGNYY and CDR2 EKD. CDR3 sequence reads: CACDTATGGCESWDTRQMFF. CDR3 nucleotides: TGTGCCTGTGACACGGCTACTGGGGGATGCGAGTCCTGGGACACCCGACAGATGTTTTTC.

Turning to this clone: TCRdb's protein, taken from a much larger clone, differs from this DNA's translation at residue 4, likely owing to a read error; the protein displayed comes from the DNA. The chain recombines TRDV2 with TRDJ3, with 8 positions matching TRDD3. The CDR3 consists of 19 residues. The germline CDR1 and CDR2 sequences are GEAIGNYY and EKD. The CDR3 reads CACATPGGPSSWDTRQMFF. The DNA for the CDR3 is TGTGCCTGTGCCACCCCTGGGGGACCGAGCTCCTGGGACACCCGACAGATGTTTTTC.

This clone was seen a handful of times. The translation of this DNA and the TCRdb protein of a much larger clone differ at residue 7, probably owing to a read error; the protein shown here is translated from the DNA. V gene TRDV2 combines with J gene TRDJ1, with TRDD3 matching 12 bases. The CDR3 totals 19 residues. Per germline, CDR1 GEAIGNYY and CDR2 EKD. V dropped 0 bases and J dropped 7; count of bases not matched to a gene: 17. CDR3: CACDTVGLGDTSLRGKLIF. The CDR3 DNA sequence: TGTGCCTGTGACACCGTGGGACTGGGGGATACTTCTCTTCGTGGTAAACTCATCTTT.